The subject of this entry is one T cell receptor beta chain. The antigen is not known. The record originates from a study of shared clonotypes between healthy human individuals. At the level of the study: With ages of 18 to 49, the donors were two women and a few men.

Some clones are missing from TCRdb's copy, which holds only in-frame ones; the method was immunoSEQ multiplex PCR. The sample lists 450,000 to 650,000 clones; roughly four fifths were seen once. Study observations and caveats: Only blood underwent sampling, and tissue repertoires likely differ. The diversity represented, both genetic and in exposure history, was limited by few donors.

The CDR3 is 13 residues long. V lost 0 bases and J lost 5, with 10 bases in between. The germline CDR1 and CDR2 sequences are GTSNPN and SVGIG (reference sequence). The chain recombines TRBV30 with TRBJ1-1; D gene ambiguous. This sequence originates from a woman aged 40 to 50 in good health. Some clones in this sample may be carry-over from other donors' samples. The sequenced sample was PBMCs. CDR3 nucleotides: TGTGCCTGGAGTGTAGCGGACGTAACTGAAGCTTTCTTT. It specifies CAWSVADVTEAFF.